The 7 T cell receptor beta chains given below trace back to one sample, sequenced in a study of blood T cell repertoires in COVID-19. Profiling relied on immunoSEQ multiplex PCR, and the TCRdb table lists in-frame clones only, not all of them. The profile covers 200,000 to 250,000 clones, with approximately 81% appearing a single time and over 9.5% taken by the ten largest. Material for sequencing was peripheral blood. These receptors originate from a woman aged 80 or over with COVID-19, enrolled during active disease.

The rearrangement joins TRBV7-9 to TRBJ1-4; perhaps TRBD1 as D (6 bases). Trimming removed 0 bases at V and 8 bases at J, with 13 bases between. CDR3 length equals 15 residues. Germline CDR1 is SEHNR and CDR2 is FQNEAQ (reference sequence). CDR3 nucleotide sequence: TGTGCCAGCAGCTTAGCACAGGGTATGGGCGAAAAACTGTTTTTT. Its translation: CASSLAQGMGEKLFF.

The gene calls are TRBV25-1 and TRBJ2-1; 7 positions match TRBD1. The CDR3 is made up of 15 amino acids. The V gene's germline CDR1 is MGHDK and CDR2 SYGVNS. Trimming cost V 2 bases and J 7 bases; bases outside gene matches: 8. CDR3 region: CASSETRQGLNEQFF. As DNA, the CDR3 is TGTGCCAGCAGTGAAACACGACAGGGCTTGAATGAGCAGTTCTTC.

The V call is TRBV18, the J call TRBJ1-1; 12 bases map to TRBD1. CDR1 and CDR2 (germline): KGHSH, LQKENI. The CDR3 extends over 15 amino acids. J was trimmed by 8 bases and V by 5 bases; bases with no gene match: 9. Here the CDR3 reads CASSSGTGGADEAFF. CDR3 nucleotide sequence: TGTGCCAGCTCATCCGGGACAGGGGGCGCGGACGAAGCTTTCTTT.

This clone was picked up one time. V is TRBV3-1 (or the pseudogene TRBV3-2) and J is TRBJ2-3; no definite D call. The CDR3 is made up of 12 amino acids. Germline lookup yields CDR1 LGHDT and CDR2 YNNKEL (reference sequence). V gave up 4 bases and J gave up 2 bases, with 4 bases separating them. The CDR3 nucleotides are TGTGCCAGCAGCCTACTCACAGATACGCAGTATTTT. It codes for CASSLLTDTQYF.

On this clone itself: A read error may produce the germline difference seen at one junction end. The rearrangement joins TRBV11-2 to TRBJ1-2; no clear D. Germline V CDR1 and CDR2: SGHAT, FQNNGV. The CDR3 runs 12 residues. The CDR3 protein is CASSLFTRGLAF. For the CDR3, the DNA is TGTGCCAGCAGCTTATTCACAAGAGGGCTCGCCTTC.

The chain carries TRBV7-9 and TRBJ1-3; 9 positions match TRBD1. This CDR3 is built from 15 residues. Germline trimming cut 5 bases from V and 7 bases from J; bases unmatched to any gene: 9. Germline lookup yields CDR1 SEHNR and CDR2 FQNEAQ (reference sequence). The chain's CDR3 is CASSLEGTGFNTIYF. In DNA form, the CDR3 reads TGTGCCAGCAGCCTTGAGGGGACAGGGTTCAACACCATATATTTT.

This clone was seen only once. The chain uses TRBV28 and TRBJ2-1; D not resolved. Germline assignment: CDR1 MDHEN and CDR2 SYDVKM. V was pared by 2 bases and J by 9 bases, with 11 bases between. The CDR3 loop spans 13 amino acids. The CDR3 nucleotides read TGTGCCAGCAGTTTAGGTACCCCAGGTGAGCAGTTCTTC. This sequence encodes CASSLGTPGEQFF.